This TCR beta chain was obtained from a study of blood T cell repertoires in COVID-19. The germline gives CDR1 MNHEY, CDR2 SVGAGI. V dropped 6 bases and J dropped 4 bases, with 9 bases sitting between them. The CDR3 consists of 13 residues. Methods used by the authors: Scientists estimated how many nucleated cells there were by amplifying reference gene primers. Here immunoSEQ multiplex PCR was the method, and the copy in TCRdb shows in-frame clones only, minus some. V and J calls and clone size follow that table, whereas D and trimming were derived from the DNA. The sample lists about 230,000 clones, about nine tenths occurring once.

Sequenced input: peripheral blood. J is TRBJ2-2 and V is TRBV6-5; D perhaps matches TRBD2 (6 bases). The source is a man between 50 and 59 years old with COVID-19, enrolled during active disease. DNA for the CDR3: TGTGCCAGCAGGATAGCGGTCACCGGGGAGCTGTTTTTT. It is translated as CASRIAVTGELFF.